These 19 T cell receptor beta chains were sequenced from one sample in a study of beta chain features in type 1 diabetes. What was sequenced were expressed TCRB transcripts, since all of the isolated RNA had been reverse transcribed. Assay: immunoSEQ multiplex PCR; the TCRdb copy retains only in-frame clones and omits some. This table holds under 500,000 clones, over 25% found once. Specimen: naive CD4+ T cells from blood. The receptor source for this set is a man in his late teens or twenties in good health.

This rearrangement joins TRBV2 to TRBJ2-5; 9 bases agree with TRBD2. The CDR3 length is 15 residues. Germline V gene lookup returns CDR1 SNHLY and CDR2 FYNNEI. V gave up 7 bases and J gave up 3 bases; unmatched junction bases: 9. The CDR3 nucleotides are TGTGCCAGCAAATCCTTAGCGGGAGTAAAAGAGACCCAGTACTTC. It translates to CASKSLAGVKETQYF.

V gene TRBV30 combines with J gene TRBJ2-7; no clear D. The CDR3 is 14 amino acids. CDR1 is GTSNPN, CDR2 SVGIG, per germline (reference sequence). The V and J ends lost 0 bases and 0 bases respectively, with 9 bases between them. For the CDR3, the DNA is TGTGCCTGGAGTGTTGGGCCACGCTCCTACGAGCAGTACTTC. This sequence encodes CAWSVGPRSYEQYF.

This sequence joins TRBV10-3 and TRBJ2-7, with D hard to call. Germline-derived CDR1 and CDR2 are ENHRY and SYGVKD. The CDR3 spans 14 residues. The germline V and J ends were trimmed by 3 bases and 0 bases, with 9 bases remaining between them. Written as DNA, the CDR3 is TGTGCCATCAGTGATTTACTGAGCTCCTACGAGCAGTACTTC. Translating it yields CAISDLLSSYEQYF.

The table lists this clone with a few counts. The V and J genes are TRBV7-2 and TRBJ1-1; the D gene is possibly TRBD1 (5 bases). V lost 1 base and J 6 bases, leaving 6 bases between the germline ends. The CDR3 runs 12 residues. Germline assignment: CDR1 SGHTA and CDR2 FQGNSA. The chain's CDR3 is CASSLGGAEAFF. The CDR3 region has the DNA TGTGCCAGCAGCTTAGGGGGGGCTGAAGCTTTCTTT. Using reference TRBV7-2 and TRBJ1-1 for the parts outside the CDR3, the full variable domain is GAGVSQSPSNKVTEKGKDVELRCDPISGHTALYWYRQSLGQGLEFLIYFQGNSAPDKSGLPSDRFSAERTGGSVSTLTIQRTQQEDSAVYLCASSLGGAEAFFGQGTRLTVV.

The rearrangement uses TRBV7-9 and TRBJ2-1; 15 nucleotides agree with TRBD2. In germline, CDR1 is SEHNR, CDR2 FQNEAQ (reference sequence). The V gene end was trimmed by 5 bases and the J gene end by 6 bases; junction bases not matched to a gene: 5. CDR3 size: 16 residues. CDR3 coding DNA: TGTGCCAGCAGCGGAATGGGACTAGCGGGGGGCAATGAGCAGTTCTTC. Protein sequence: CASSGMGLAGGNEQFF. Filled out from reference TRBV7-9 and TRBJ2-1, the complete variable domain reads DTGVSQNPRHKITKRGQNVTFRCDPISEHNRLYWYRQTLGQGPEFLTYFQNEAQLEKSRLLSDRFSAERPKGSFSTLEIQRTEQGDSAMYLCASSGMGLAGGNEQFFGPGTRLTVL.

This clone appeared a few times. The chain has TRBV9 and TRBJ2-7, with 14 bases lining up with TRBD2. The CDR3 runs to 15 residues. Germline loops: CDR1 SGDLS, CDR2 YYNGEE. Trimming cost V 0 bases and J 5 bases; bases outside gene matches: 1. The CDR3 DNA reads as TGTGCCAGCAGCGTAGGGACTAGCGGGAGGAACGAGCAGTACTTC. This sequence encodes CASSVGTSGRNEQYF.

This clone was detected once. The same CDR3 is also encoded by other DNA sequences in this sample. The chain uses TRBV7-2 and TRBJ2-7; maybe TRBD2 (6 bases). The V gene's germline CDR1 is SGHTA and CDR2 FQGNSA. This CDR3 comprises 15 residues. V gave up 1 base and J gave up 0 bases, with 10 bases separating them. CDR3 region: CASSLVVAVSYEQYF. The CDR3 DNA sequence: TGTGCCAGCAGCTTAGTGGTAGCGGTCTCCTACGAGCAGTACTTC. The full variable domain, rest sourced from reference TRBV7-2 and TRBJ2-7, is GAGVSQSPSNKVTEKGKDVELRCDPISGHTALYWYRQSLGQGLEFLIYFQGNSAPDKSGLPSDRFSAERTGGSVSTLTIQRTQQEDSAVYLCASSLVVAVSYEQYFGPGTRLTVT.

The CDR3 DNA reads TGCGCCAGCAGCCTCCTACGGGGCACTGAAGCTTTCTTT. As protein: CASSLLRGTEAFF. This chain uses TRBV4-1 with TRBJ1-1; the D is unclear. V lost 4 bases to trimming and J lost 4 bases, with 10 bases between them. This CDR3 is built from 13 residues. Germline assignment: CDR1 MGHRA and CDR2 YSYEKL.

V is TRBV29-1 and J is TRBJ2-1; 7 nucleotides line up with TRBD1. Germline V gene lookup returns CDR1 SQVTM and CDR2 ANQGSEA. The CDR3 contains 15 residues. The junction had 7 bases not matched to a gene; V was cut back by 5 bases and J by 0 bases. The CDR3 spells CSVNPWTGSYNEQFF. The CDR3 nucleotides are TGCAGCGTTAACCCTTGGACAGGCTCCTACAATGAGCAGTTCTTC.

The chain employs TRBV12-5 and TRBJ2-2; D may be TRBD1 (7 bases). The CDR3 covers 17 residues. V lost 4 bases and J lost 2, with 17 bases in between. Per germline, CDR1 LGHNT and CDR2 FRNRAP. CDR3 nucleotides: TGTGCTAGTGGTTCGCAACGCGGGACAGCAAACACCGGGGAGCTGTTTTTT. It codes for CASGSQRGTANTGELFF.

DNA of the CDR3: TGTGCCTGGATCGGGGCTAGCGGGGAATATTTT. Translation gives CAWIGASGEYF. V is TRBV30 and J is TRBJ2-3; 9 nucleotides agree with TRBD2. The CDR3 extends over 11 amino acids. CDR1 GTSNPN and CDR2 SVGIG come from the germline V gene (reference sequence). Trimming at V came to 4 bases and at J to 15 bases, leaving 8 bases not matched to a gene.

The genes are TRBV2 and TRBJ2-1, with 10 bases identical to TRBD1. This CDR3 contains 17 residues. The germline V gene has CDR1 SNHLY and CDR2 FYNNEI. Trimming at V came to 7 bases and at J to 0 bases, leaving 9 bases not matched to a gene. CDR3 bases: TGTGCCAGCAAAGGGACAGGGGCTGTTGGCTCCTACAATGAGCAGTTCTTC. The encoded protein is CASKGTGAVGSYNEQFF.

The CDR3 loop is CASSTSERSYEQYF. The CDR3 nucleotides are TGTGCCAGCAGTACTAGCGAGAGATCCTACGAGCAGTACTTC. The genes are TRBV27 and TRBJ2-7, with 7 bases aligning to TRBD2. The CDR3 loop spans 14 amino acids. Germline loops: CDR1 MNHEY, CDR2 SMNVEV (reference sequence). Losses at the gene ends were 5 bases for V and 1 base for J; bases not matched to a gene: 5.

Here the CDR3 DNA reads TGTGCCAGCAGCGACCGGGACAGGGGGCTCTACGAGCAGTACTTC. The encoded protein is CASSDRDRGLYEQYF. The chain has TRBV7-2 and TRBJ2-7; TRBD1 matches 12 bases. Germline values: CDR1 SGHTA, CDR2 FQGNSA. CDR3 size: 15 residues. J lost 3 bases, V lost 5 bases, and 5 bases had no gene match.

The rearrangement uses TRBV4-2 and TRBJ2-1; 16 bases map to TRBD2. The germline V gene encodes CDR1 LGHNA and CDR2 YNFKEQ. The V and J ends lost 0 bases and 8 bases, in that order; junction bases with no gene match: 7. The CDR3 runs 18 residues. The CDR3 DNA reads as TGTGCCAGCAGCCAAGAGGGACTAGCGGGAGGGCCAGGAGATGAGCAGTTCTTC. This codes for CASSQEGLAGGPGDEQFF.

As regards this clone: The same CDR3 can be traced to other DNA sequences in this sample. The chain carries TRBV7-2 and TRBJ2-7, with TRBD2 matching 7 bases. CDR3 length equals 14 residues. With 1 base clipped from V and 3 bases from J, the junction kept 3 bases outside the gene matches. Looked up from germline, CDR1 is SGHTA and CDR2 is FQGNSA. The CDR3 DNA reads as TGTGCCAGCAGCTTAGAGGGAGGGAGCTACGAGCAGTACTTC. It encodes CASSLEGGSYEQYF.

The chain's CDR3 is CASSLTPTYEQYF. CDR3 coding DNA: TGTGCCAGCAGCTTAACTCCTACCTACGAGCAGTACTTC. The chain carries TRBV7-9 and TRBJ2-7; D is unclear. The CDR3 is made up of 13 amino acids. Trimming shortened V by 2 bases and J by 2 bases, and 7 bases separated the two germline ends. CDR1 is SEHNR, CDR2 FQNEAQ, per germline (reference sequence). Full variable domain (outside the CDR3, taken from reference TRBV7-9 and TRBJ2-7): DTGVSQNPRHKITKRGQNVTFRCDPISEHNRLYWYRQTLGQGPEFLTYFQNEAQLEKSRLLSDRFSAERPKGSFSTLEIQRTEQGDSAMYLCASSLTPTYEQYFGPGTRLTVT.

This clone has more than one count but fewer than ten. V usage is TRBV7-2 and J usage is TRBJ2-1; D is tentatively TRBD1 or TRBD2 (5 bases each). V lost 4 bases, J lost 3 bases, and 13 bases lay in between. Germline assignment: CDR1 SGHTA and CDR2 FQGNSA. The CDR3 is made up of 15 amino acids. CDR3 DNA: TGTGCCAGCAGCTCACAGGTCGGGGACTACAATGAGCAGTTCTTC. This encodes CASSSQVGDYNEQFF.

This chain joins TRBV29-1 and TRBJ2-7; 8 positions match TRBD1. Germline V gene sequence: CDR1 SQVTM, CDR2 ANQGSEA. V shed 0 bases, J shed 4 bases, and the junction held 8 bases outside the gene matches. The CDR3 runs to 15 residues. CDR3: CSVEDRDRGRYEQYF. In nucleotides, the CDR3 is TGCAGCGTTGAAGATCGAGACAGGGGAAGGTACGAGCAGTACTTC.